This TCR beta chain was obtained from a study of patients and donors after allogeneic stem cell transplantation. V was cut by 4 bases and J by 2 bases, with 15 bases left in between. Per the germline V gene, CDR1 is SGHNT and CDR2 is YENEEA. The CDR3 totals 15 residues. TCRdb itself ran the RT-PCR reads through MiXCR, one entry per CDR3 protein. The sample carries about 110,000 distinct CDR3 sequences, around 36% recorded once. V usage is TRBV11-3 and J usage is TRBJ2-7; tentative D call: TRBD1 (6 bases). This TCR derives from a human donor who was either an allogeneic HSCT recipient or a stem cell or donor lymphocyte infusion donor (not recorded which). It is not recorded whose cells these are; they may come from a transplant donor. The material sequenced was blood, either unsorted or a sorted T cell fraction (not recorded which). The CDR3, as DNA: TGTGCCAGCAGCTCGGAGACAGGACAGACCTACGAGCAGTACTTC. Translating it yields CASSSETGQTYEQYF.